The rows below give T cell receptor beta chains drawn from one sample of a study of blood T cell repertoires in COVID-19. TCRdb's copy holds only in-frame clones and misses some; the assay was immunoSEQ multiplex PCR. This table has about 200,000 clones, approximately 80% appearing once. Sequencing was done on a sample of peripheral blood. The origin of the receptors is a woman older than 75 with acute or convalescent COVID-19. Each CDR3 is given with its conserved first and last residue. A D gene is named only where the DNA matches it firmly. Clone sizes are given selectively: once, few, many, or a class where the clone is expanded.

abundance,len,v_gene,d_gene,j_gene,CDR3nt,CDR3aa
.,13,TRBV7-2,.,TRBJ1-1,TGTGCCAGCAGCGCCCGGGGTGGCACTGAAGCTTTCTTT,CASSARGGTEAFF
.,13,TRBV19,.,TRBJ2-3,TGTGCCAGTAGTACGTCGCACACGGATACGCAGTATTTT,CASSTSHTDTQYF
.,14,TRBV5-1,.,TRBJ1-1,TGCGCCAGCAGCTCGCTACAGGGACGACCTGAAGCTTTCTTT,CASSSLQGRPEAFF
.,15,TRBV27,.,TRBJ2-4,TGTGCCAGCAGTTTATCGATAGTAGCCAAAAACATTCAGTACTTC,CASSLSIVAKNIQYF
.,13,TRBV6-6,TRBD2,TRBJ2-1,TGTGCCAGCAGTAGGGGACTAGCGGGTGAGCAGTTCTTC,CASSRGLAGEQFF
once,13,TRBV3-1/TRBV3-2,.,TRBJ2-7,TGTGCCAGCAGCCAATTAGCCTCAAGCGAGCAGTACTTC,CASSQLASSEQYF
once,18,TRBV4-3,TRBD2,TRBJ2-2,TGCGCCAGCAGCCAAGATACGGGACTAGCGGGGGGGACCGGGGAGCTGTTTTTT,CASSQDTGLAGGTGELFF
once,17,TRBV9,TRBD1,TRBJ2-1,TGTGCCAGCAGCGTAGAGGACGGGCAGGGGGCTTTAGGGGAGCAGTTCTTC,CASSVEDGQGALGEQFF
few,16,TRBV9,TRBD1,TRBJ1-1,TGTGCCAGCAGCTATGGACAGGGTTCGTTGGTCACTGAAGCTTTCTTT,CASSYGQGSLVTEAFF
.,14,TRBV7-9,TRBD1,TRBJ1-4,TGTGCCAGCAGCCAGGGACAGGGGGCGGCAAAACTGTTTTTT,CASSQGQGAAKLFF
.,14,TRBV28,.,TRBJ1-6,TGTGCCAGCAGTTTTGGAGGCGAGGTTTCACCCCTCCACTTT,CASSFGGEVSPLHF
.,13,TRBV5-1,.,TRBJ1-1,TGCGCCAGCAGCTATGGGGGGGACACTGAAGCTTTCTTT,CASSYGGDTEAFF
.,15,TRBV5-1,.,TRBJ1-5,TGCGCCAGCGTTAATTCGTTGAGGGGCAATCAGCCCCAGCATTTT,CASVNSLRGNQPQHF
.,16,TRBV9,TRBD2,TRBJ2-1,TGTGCCAGCAGTCCCCCAGCGGGAAGCTCCTACAATGAGCAGTTCTTC,CASSPPAGSSYNEQFF
.,14,TRBV28,TRBD1,TRBJ1-2,TGTGCCAGCAGTCCCCACGACAGGGCGTATGGCTACACCTTC,CASSPHDRAYGYTF
.,15,TRBV7-3,.,TRBJ2-3,TGTGCCAGCAGCTTAATATCAGGTCTCACAGATACGCAGTATTTT,CASSLISGLTDTQYF
.,18,TRBV15,TRBD2,TRBJ2-3,TGTGCCACCAGCAGAGAGGGAGCCGGGACTACTAGCACAGATACGCAGTATTTT,CATSREGAGTTSTDTQYF
many,21,TRBV4-2,.,TRBJ2-1,TGTGCCAGCAGCCCGGACCCGACAGGGATCAGGCCGGGGACTAGAGACAATGAGCAGTTCTTC,CASSPDPTGIRPGTRDNEQFF
.,15,TRBV4-1,TRBD2,TRBJ2-3,TGCGCCAGCAGCCAAGATCGGGGGGTGTCAGATACGCAGTATTTT,CASSQDRGVSDTQYF
.,15,TRBV5-4,.,TRBJ1-1,TGTGCCAGCAGCTTGGACGCGTTCGGGAACACTGAAGCTTTCTTT,CASSLDAFGNTEAFF
.,15,TRBV24-1,.,TRBJ2-5,TGTGCCACCAGTGATTGGGGAGAGGAGTGGGAGACCCAGTACTTC,CATSDWGEEWETQYF
.,15,TRBV2,TRBD2,TRBJ2-7,TGTGCCAGCAGTGGAGGGACTAGCGGGAGTTACGAGCAGTACTTC,CASSGGTSGSYEQYF
.,14,TRBV30,.,TRBJ1-1,TGTGCCTGGAGGGGGGGACTTCTGAACACTGAAGCTTTCTTT,CAWRGGLLNTEAFF
.,12,TRBV10-3,TRBD1,TRBJ1-1,TGTGCCTCGGGACAGGGGAACACTGAAGCTTTCTTT,CASGQGNTEAFF
.,15,TRBV2,TRBD2,TRBJ2-1,TGTGCCAGCAGTACCGGGACTAGCGGGAGGGATGAGCAGTTCTTC,CASSTGTSGRDEQFF
.,15,TRBV19,.,TRBJ2-6,TGTGCCAGTAGTACACAGGGTACTGGGGCCAACGTCCTGACTTTC,CASSTQGTGANVLTF
.,14,TRBV7-3,TRBD1,TRBJ2-1,TGTGCCAGCAGCCCGGGACAGGGAGGCAATGAGCAGTTCTTC,CASSPGQGGNEQFF
.,16,TRBV4-1,.,TRBJ2-3,TGCGCCAGCAGCCAAGTGGGGGGTTTGGTTGCAGATACGCAGTATTTT,CASSQVGGLVADTQYF
.,15,TRBV7-8,TRBD1,TRBJ1-5,TGTGCCAGCAGCTTAAGAGACAGGGTTGCTCAGCCCCAGCATTTT,CASSLRDRVAQPQHF
.,13,TRBV13,TRBD1,TRBJ1-5,TGTGCCAGCAGCTCGGGACAGGATCAGCCCCAGCATTTT,CASSSGQDQPQHF
.,15,TRBV4-1,.,TRBJ2-7,TGCGCCAGCAGCCAAGACAGGGGATACTCCTACGAGCAGTACTTC,CASSQDRGYSYEQYF
.,14,TRBV7-8,TRBD1,TRBJ1-2,TGTGCCAGCAGCTTCGACAGGGATAACTATGGCTACACCTTC,CASSFDRDNYGYTF
.,14,TRBV24-1,TRBD1,TRBJ1-2,TGTGCCACCAGTGAAGGGGAAGGACAGGAAGGATACACCTTC,CATSEGEGQEGYTF
.,13,TRBV6-5,TRBD2,TRBJ2-1,TGTGCCACCTCCGGGACTAGAAGGGATGAGCAGTTCTTC,CATSGTRRDEQFF
.,14,TRBV6-2/TRBV6-3,.,TRBJ2-4,TGTGCCAGCAGCCCCTGGACAGTTGGAAACATTCAGTACTTC,CASSPWTVGNIQYF
.,15,TRBV4-3,.,TRBJ1-2,TGCGCCAGCAGCCGAACCCCTGGGGGCCCTGATGGCTACACCTTC,CASSRTPGGPDGYTF
.,16,TRBV4-1,TRBD2,TRBJ2-5,TGCGCCAGCAGCCAGGGACTAGCGGGGGCTGGGGAGACCCAGTACTTC,CASSQGLAGAGETQYF
.,16,TRBV7-3,TRBD2,TRBJ2-3,TGTGCCAGCAGCTTAGGGGCGGGAGGAGAGACAGATACGCAGTATTTT,CASSLGAGGETDTQYF
.,15,TRBV3-1/TRBV3-2,.,TRBJ1-3,TGTGCCAGCAGCCAAGTCAGAAACTCTGGAAACACCATATATTTT,CASSQVRNSGNTIYF
few,15,TRBV30,TRBD2,TRBJ2-2,TGTGCCTGGGAAAGCGGGAGGGCTAGGACCGGGGAGCTGTTTTTT,CAWESGRARTGELFF
.,18,TRBV7-6,TRBD2,TRBJ2-2,TGTGCCAGCAGCTTATTTCTAGCGGGGGCCCGGAACACCGGGGAGCTGTTTTTT,CASSLFLAGARNTGELFF
.,14,TRBV30,TRBD1,TRBJ1-1,TGTGCCTGGAACGCCGGGGACAGGGACACTGAAGCTTTCTTT,CAWNAGDRDTEAFF
.,13,TRBV7-9,.,TRBJ1-5,TGTGCCAGCAGCTTGGGGGGGGGTCAGCCCCAGCATTTT,CASSLGGGQPQHF
.,14,TRBV5-1,.,TRBJ1-2,TGCGCCAGCAGCCCGGGACACCTGACCTATGGCTACACCTTC,CASSPGHLTYGYTF
.,15,TRBV10-3,.,TRBJ1-2,TGTGCCATCAGTGGGACCGGGACACCTAACTATGGCTACACCTTC,CAISGTGTPNYGYTF
.,14,TRBV6-2/TRBV6-3,TRBD2,TRBJ2-7,TGTGCCAGCAGTCTCACGGGAGGACTCTACGAGCAGTACTTC,CASSLTGGLYEQYF
.,16,TRBV3-1/TRBV3-2,.,TRBJ1-4,TGTGCCAGCAGCCACAGGGGTCGGGGAGGGCGTGAAAAACTGTTTTTT,CASSHRGRGGREKLFF
.,15,TRBV6-2/TRBV6-3,.,TRBJ1-3,TGTGCCAGCAGTTACCCGGGTTCCGGTGGAAACACCATATATTTT,CASSYPGSGGNTIYF
few,13,TRBV30,.,TRBJ2-1,TGTGCCTGGCTACAGGGTAGGCACAATGAGCAGTTCTTC,CAWLQGRHNEQFF
.,14,TRBV29-1,.,TRBJ2-1,TGCAGTGTGTGGGGGGAAACCTCCTACAATGAGCAGTTCTTC,CSVWGETSYNEQFF
.,13,TRBV7-3,TRBD2,TRBJ2-2,TGTGCCAGCAGCCGGGAGGGGGGCGGGGAGCTGTTTTTT,CASSREGGGELFF